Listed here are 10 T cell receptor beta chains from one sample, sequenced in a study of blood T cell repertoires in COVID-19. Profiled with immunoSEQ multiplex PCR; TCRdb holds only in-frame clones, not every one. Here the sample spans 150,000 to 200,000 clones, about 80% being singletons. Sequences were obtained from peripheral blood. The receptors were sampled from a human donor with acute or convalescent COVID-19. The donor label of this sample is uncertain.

The CDR3 protein is CASSKGPEGEKLFF. The CDR3 DNA is TGTGCCAGTAGTAAGGGTCCCGAGGGTGAAAAACTGTTTTTT. V usage is TRBV19 and J usage is TRBJ1-4; D not resolved. The length of the CDR3 is 14 residues. V lost 4 bases and J 7 bases, leaving 13 bases between the germline ends. CDR1 is LNHDA, CDR2 SQIVND, per germline (reference sequence). Variable domain in full (rest from reference TRBV19 and TRBJ1-4): DGGITQSPKYLFRKEGQNVTLSCEQNLNHDAMYWYRQDPGQGLRLIYYSQIVNDFQKGDIAEGYSVSREKKESFPLTVTSAQKNPTAFYLCASSKGPEGEKLFFGSGTQLSVL.

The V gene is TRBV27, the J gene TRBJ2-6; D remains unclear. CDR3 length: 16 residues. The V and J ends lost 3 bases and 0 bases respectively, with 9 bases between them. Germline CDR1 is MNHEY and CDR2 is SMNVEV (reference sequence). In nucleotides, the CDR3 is TGTGCCAGCAGTTTGTCTCAGTCCTCTGGGGCCAACGTCCTGACTTTC. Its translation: CASSLSQSSGANVLTF.

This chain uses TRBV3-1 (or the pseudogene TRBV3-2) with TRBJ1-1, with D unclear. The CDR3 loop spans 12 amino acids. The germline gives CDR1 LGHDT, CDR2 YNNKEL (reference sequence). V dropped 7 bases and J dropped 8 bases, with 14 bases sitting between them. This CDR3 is CASNLRGSEAFF. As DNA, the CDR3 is TGTGCCAGCAACCTCCGGGGTTCCGAAGCTTTCTTT.

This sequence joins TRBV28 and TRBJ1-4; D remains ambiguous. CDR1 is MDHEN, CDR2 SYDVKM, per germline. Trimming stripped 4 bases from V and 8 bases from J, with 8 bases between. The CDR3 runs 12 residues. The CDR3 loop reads CASSSEMEKLFF. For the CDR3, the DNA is TGTGCCAGCAGTTCGGAGATGGAAAAACTGTTTTTT.

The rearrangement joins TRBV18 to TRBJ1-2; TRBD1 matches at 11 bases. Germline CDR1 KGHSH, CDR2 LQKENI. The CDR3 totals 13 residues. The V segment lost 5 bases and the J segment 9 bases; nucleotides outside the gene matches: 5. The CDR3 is CASSTGQGASYTF. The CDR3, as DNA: TGTGCCAGCTCAACCGGACAGGGGGCAAGCTACACCTTC. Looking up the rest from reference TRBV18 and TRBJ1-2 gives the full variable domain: NAGVMQNPRHLVRRRGQEARLRCSPMKGHSHVYWYRQLPEEGLKFMVYLQKENIIDESGMPKERFSAEFPKEGPSILRIQQVVRGDSAAYFCASSTGQGASYTFGSGTRLTVV.

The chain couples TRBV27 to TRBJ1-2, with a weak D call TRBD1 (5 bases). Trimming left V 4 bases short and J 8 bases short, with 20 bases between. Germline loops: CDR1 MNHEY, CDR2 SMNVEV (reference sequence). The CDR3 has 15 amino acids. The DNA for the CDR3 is TGTGCCAGCAGTTCTACCGAGGTGGGGGGGGACGGCTACACCTTC. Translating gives CASSSTEVGGDGYTF.

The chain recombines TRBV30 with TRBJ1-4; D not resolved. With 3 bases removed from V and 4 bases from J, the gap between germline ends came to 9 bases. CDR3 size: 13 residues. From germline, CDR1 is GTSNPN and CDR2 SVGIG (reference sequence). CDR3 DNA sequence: TGTGCCTGGAGCTCCGGGGTTAATGAAAAACTGTTTTTT. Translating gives CAWSSGVNEKLFF.

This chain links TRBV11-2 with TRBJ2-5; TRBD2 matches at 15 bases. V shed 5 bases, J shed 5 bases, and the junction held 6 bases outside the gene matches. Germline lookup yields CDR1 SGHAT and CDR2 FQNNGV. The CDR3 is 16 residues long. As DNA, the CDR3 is TGTGCCAGCAGCCCCAGGACTAGCGGGAGGGGGGAGACCCAGTACTTC. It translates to CASSPRTSGRGETQYF.

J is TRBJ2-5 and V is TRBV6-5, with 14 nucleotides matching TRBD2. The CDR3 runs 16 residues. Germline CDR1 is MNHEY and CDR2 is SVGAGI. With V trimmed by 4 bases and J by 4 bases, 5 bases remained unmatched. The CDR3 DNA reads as TGTGCCAGCAGTTCTCGACTAGCGGGGGGGAGAGAGACCCAGTACTTC. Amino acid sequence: CASSSRLAGGRETQYF.

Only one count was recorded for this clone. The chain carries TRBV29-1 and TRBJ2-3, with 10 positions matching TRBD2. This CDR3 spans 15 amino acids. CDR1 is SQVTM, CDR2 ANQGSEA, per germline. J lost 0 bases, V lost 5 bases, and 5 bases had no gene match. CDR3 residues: CSVQRGGFSTDTQYF. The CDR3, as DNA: TGCAGCGTTCAGCGGGGGGGCTTTAGCACAGATACGCAGTATTTT.